This passage covers 30 T cell receptor beta chains from one sample sequenced in a study of cytomegalovirus exposure and HLA in healthy donors. The PCR made use of 60 Vbeta and 13 Jbeta primers. Sequencing was performed with immunoSEQ multiplex PCR; in TCRdb, only in-frame clones are kept and a portion is missing. Seen here are 55,000 to 75,000 clones, roughly four fifths observed once, and the top ten hold about 7.1%. Specimen: PBMCs. The receptors shown here come from a woman under 40 in good health and CMV-seropositive.

V usage is TRBV5-6 and J usage is TRBJ2-1; TRBD1 matches 7 bases. The V and J ends lost 0 bases and 5 bases, in that order; junction bases with no gene match: 17. The germline CDR1 and CDR2 sequences are SGHDT and YYEEEE. The CDR3 runs to 19 residues. Written as DNA, the CDR3 is TGTGCCAGCAGCTTGGTAGGGACAGCGGACCACGGAACGGACAATGAGCAGTTCTTC. The encoded protein is CASSLVGTADHGTDNEQFF.

The rearrangement uses TRBV4-3 and TRBJ2-7; 13 bases align to TRBD2. V was pared by 4 bases and J by 2 bases, with 8 bases of the junction left unmatched. This CDR3 has 17 residues. Germline CDR1 reads LGHNA; CDR2 reads YSLEER. The CDR3 loop reads CASSRFSGLAGAYEQYF. The CDR3 region has the DNA TGCGCCAGCAGCCGATTCTCTGGACTAGCGGGGGCCTACGAGCAGTACTTC.

A word on this clone: This specimen includes other DNA sequences encoding the same CDR3. The chain has TRBV7-2 and TRBJ1-1, with unresolved D. Germline V gene sequence: CDR1 SGHTA, CDR2 FQGNSA. The CDR3 is made up of 13 amino acids. With 4 bases removed from V and 0 bases from J, the gap between germline ends came to 6 bases. The CDR3 protein is CASSSYMNTEAFF. In DNA, the CDR3 is TGTGCCAGCAGCTCTTACATGAACACTGAAGCTTTCTTT.

A single count supports this clone. The V and J genes are TRBV13 and TRBJ2-3, with TRBD2 matching 7 bases. There are 16 residues in the CDR3. The V segment lost 4 bases and the J segment 0 bases; nucleotides outside the gene matches: 7. CDR1 is PRHDT, CDR2 FYEKMQ, per germline (reference sequence). The CDR3 region has the DNA TGTGCCAGCAGCTGGACGGGAGGCCCCAGCACAGATACGCAGTATTTT. Protein: CASSWTGGPSTDTQYF.

The chain recombines TRBV6-6 with TRBJ2-1; 7 bases match TRBD2. The CDR3 contains 16 residues. With 0 bases clipped from V and 2 bases from J, the junction kept 4 bases outside the gene matches. Germline CDR1 is MNHNY and CDR2 is SVGAGI (reference sequence). The CDR3 bases are TGTGCCAGCAGTTACTCGGATGCGGGAGCCTACAATGAGCAGTTCTTC. Protein: CASSYSDAGAYNEQFF.

This rearrangement joins TRBV4-1 to TRBJ1-6, with 7 bases aligning to TRBD1. Germline V gene sequence: CDR1 MGHRA, CDR2 YSYEKL. With 0 bases clipped from V and 10 bases from J, the junction kept 15 bases outside the gene matches. CDR3 length: 18 residues. CDR3 DNA sequence: TGCGCCAGCAGCCAAGACGCCGGGGCAGGGGGTAGGGGATCACCCCTCCACTTT. Residues: CASSQDAGAGGRGSPLHF.

The chain is built from TRBV27 and TRBJ2-1; a possible D gene is TRBD2 (5 bases). V lost 6 bases and J lost 2, with 11 bases in between. Germline V gene sequence: CDR1 MNHEY, CDR2 SMNVEV (reference sequence). This CDR3 has 14 amino acids. The CDR3 reads CASRRPGTYNEQFF. CDR3 coding DNA: TGTGCCAGCAGGCGACCGGGGACCTACAATGAGCAGTTCTTC.

The chain has TRBV7-9 and TRBJ2-7, with 7 nucleotides matching TRBD1. Germline loops: CDR1 SEHNR, CDR2 FQNEAQ (reference sequence). The CDR3 length is 14 residues. The V segment lost 1 base and the J segment 1 base; nucleotides outside the gene matches: 1. The CDR3 region is CASSLGTGSYEQYF. CDR3 bases: TGTGCCAGCAGCTTAGGGACAGGATCCTACGAGCAGTACTTC.

V and J are TRBV6-1 and TRBJ2-7; no clear D gene. Trimming removed 10 bases at V and 2 bases at J, with 9 bases between. The CDR3 runs to 11 residues. The germline gives CDR1 MNHNS, CDR2 SASEGT. CDR3 sequence reads: CATLSAYEQYF. In DNA form, the CDR3 reads TGTGCCACCCTTTCGGCCTACGAGCAGTACTTC.

Note on this clone: The junction departs from the called germline gene at one end, perhaps through a read error. The V gene is TRBV10-3, the J gene TRBJ2-5; maybe TRBD1 (6 bases). Germline CDR1 and CDR2: ENHRY and SYGVKD. The CDR3 extends over 12 amino acids. The CDR3 DNA follows: TGTGCCGTAGGGCAGGGACAAGAGGCCCAGTACTTC. As protein: CAVGQGQEAQYF.

The J gene is TRBJ2-7, the V gene TRBV6-1; a possible D gene is TRBD1 (6 bases). The CDR3 runs to 16 residues. Germline V gene sequence: CDR1 MNHNS, CDR2 SASEGT. Trimming pared 3 bases from V and 4 bases from J, leaving 19 bases between. CDR3 sequence: CASSDGLTGALYEQYF. CDR3 coding DNA: TGTGCCAGCAGTGATGGTTTGACAGGAGCTCTTTACGAGCAGTACTTC.

The chain uses TRBV28 and TRBJ1-1, with a weak D call TRBD1 (5 bases). The ends were cut back, 2 bases at V and 3 bases at J, with 13 bases in the middle. Looked up from germline, CDR1 is MDHEN and CDR2 is SYDVKM. The CDR3 sequence is 15 residues long. In nucleotides, the CDR3 is TGTGCCAGCAGTTTAGTAGTGGGGCCACACACTGAAGCTTTCTTT. This encodes CASSLVVGPHTEAFF.

V usage is TRBV4-2 and J usage is TRBJ2-1; 7 nucleotides agree with TRBD2. V lost 0 bases to trimming and J lost 2 bases; unmatched junction nucleotides: 4. The CDR3 covers 16 residues. CDR1 and CDR2 (germline): LGHNA, YNFKEQ. The CDR3 nucleotides read TGTGCCAGCAGCCAAGAAAACGGGAGGACCTACAATGAGCAGTTCTTC. It codes for CASSQENGRTYNEQFF.

The V and J genes are TRBV7-8 and TRBJ2-7; D call uncertain. V was cut by 1 base and J by 3 bases, with 10 bases left in between. Germline CDR1 reads SGHVS; CDR2 reads FQNEAQ. The CDR3 contains 14 residues. Written as DNA, the CDR3 is TGTGCCAGCAGCTTAGAATTAGTTGACTACGAGCAGTACTTC. It specifies CASSLELVDYEQYF.

The J gene is TRBJ2-7, the V gene TRBV7-2, with 12 bases fitting TRBD1. This CDR3 contains 16 residues. The junction had 8 bases not matched to a gene; V was cut back by 5 bases and J by 3 bases. CDR1 and CDR2 from the germline V gene are SGHTA and FQGNSA. This CDR3 is CASSPMGTGGFYEQYF. The CDR3 coding sequence is TGTGCCAGCAGCCCGATGGGGACAGGGGGCTTCTACGAGCAGTACTTC.

This chain joins TRBV25-1 and TRBJ2-5; TRBD2 matches at 9 bases. TRBJ2-7 explains the end of the DNA better; the J call may be wrong. The germline V gene has CDR1 MGHDK and CDR2 SYGVNS. The CDR3 covers 15 residues. CDR3 loop: CASSDLSGSGVEQYF. The DNA for the CDR3 is TGTGCCAGCAGTGATCTTAGCGGGAGCGGAGTCGAGCAGTACTTC.

The chain employs TRBV27 and TRBJ2-2, with TRBD2 matching over 7 bases. V lost 2 bases, J lost 7 bases, and 10 bases stayed unmatched. Germline lookup yields CDR1 MNHEY and CDR2 SMNVEV (reference sequence). The CDR3 runs 16 residues. CDR3 nucleotide sequence: TGTGCCAGCAGTTTAATGGGGGAGGGCCTAGGCGGGGAGCTGTTTTTT. This sequence encodes CASSLMGEGLGGELFF.

This chain connects TRBV4-3 to TRBJ2-2; the D gene is possibly TRBD1 (5 bases). This CDR3 spans 17 amino acids. Germline lookup yields CDR1 LGHNA and CDR2 YSLEER. Deletions cut 1 base from V and 3 bases from J, with 15 bases between. The CDR3: CASSQGGQGGDTGELFF. The CDR3 DNA reads TGCGCCAGCAGCCAAGGAGGACAAGGTGGGGACACCGGGGAGCTGTTTTTT.

Regarding this clone: One end of the junction fails to match germline, which may point to a read error. V usage is TRBV5-6 and J usage is TRBJ1-2; 11 nucleotides line up with TRBD1. Germline CDR1 is SGHDT and CDR2 is YYEEEE. This CDR3 is built from 14 residues. CDR3 in amino acids: CASSIGQGARTYPF. CDR3 DNA sequence: TGTGCCAGCAGCATAGGACAGGGGGCGAGAACCTACCCCTTC.

This clone has more than one count but fewer than ten. The V gene is TRBV15, the J gene TRBJ1-1; TRBD1 is a possible D gene (5 bases). The V gene lost 0 bases and the J gene lost 6 bases, with 8 bases spanning the gap. The CDR3 totals 13 residues. In germline, CDR1 is LNHNV, CDR2 YYDKDF (reference sequence). The CDR3 here is CATSRDLQAEAFF. In nucleotides, the CDR3 is TGTGCCACCAGCAGAGATCTACAGGCTGAAGCTTTCTTT.

This clone occurred once. The chain joins TRBV18 to TRBJ2-1, with TRBD1 matching over 10 bases. Germline CDR1 and CDR2: KGHSH and LQKENI. The length of the CDR3 is 15 residues. Trimming took 3 bases from V and 6 from J; bases not matched to a gene: 5. CDR3 sequence: CASSPGTGVGNEQFF. CDR3 in DNA: TGTGCCAGCTCACCCGGGACAGGGGTAGGCAATGAGCAGTTCTTC.

This clone was picked up one time. The J gene is TRBJ2-3, the V gene TRBV30; 11 bases agree with TRBD2. Germline trimming cut 0 bases from V and 1 base from J; bases unmatched to any gene: 0. The germline gives CDR1 GTSNPN, CDR2 SVGIG (reference sequence). The CDR3 is 15 residues long. The CDR3 reads CAWSVLAGGTDTQYF. CDR3 nucleotides: TGTGCCTGGAGTGTACTAGCGGGAGGCACAGATACGCAGTATTTT.

The CDR3 coding sequence is TGTGCCAGCAGCTTGGTTGGGCAGAGCACAGATACGCAGTATTTT. This gives the protein CASSLVGQSTDTQYF. This rearrangement joins TRBV5-6 to TRBJ2-3; no clear D gene. V was cut by 0 bases and J by 0 bases, with 8 bases left in between. Per germline, CDR1 SGHDT and CDR2 YYEEEE. This CDR3 region has 15 residues.

The CDR3 DNA is TGTGCCAGCAGCCAAGTGTCCTGGGGAGGCAACTATGGCTACACCTTC. Its protein is CASSQVSWGGNYGYTF. This chain links TRBV4-2 with TRBJ1-2; D is unclear. Germline V CDR1 and CDR2: LGHNA, YNFKEQ. The CDR3 is made up of 16 amino acids. Trimming cost V 1 base and J 2 bases, with 14 bases left between them.

V usage is TRBV6-5 and J usage is TRBJ2-1; 8 nucleotides line up with TRBD1. This CDR3 contains 14 residues. Per germline, CDR1 MNHEY and CDR2 SVGAGI. Unmatched junction bases numbered 7, after V lost 7 bases and J lost 5 bases. CDR3 bases: TGTGCCAGCACGAGACAGGGGAGGAACAATGAGCAGTTCTTC. Translated: CASTRQGRNNEQFF.

The chain couples TRBV7-2 to TRBJ2-5, with a weak D call TRBD1 (6 bases). The V gene lost 6 bases and the J gene lost 11 bases, with 28 bases spanning the gap. This CDR3 is 16 amino acids long. Germline values: CDR1 SGHTA, CDR2 FQGNSA. The CDR3 here is CASSFQGYSDKGEQYF. CDR3 DNA sequence: TGTGCCAGCAGTTTCCAAGGTTATTCCGACAAGGGGGAGCAGTACTTC.

This clone was counted only a few times. The CDR3 nucleotides read TGTGCCAGCGCTAGCCGGGGGGTCGGGAACACCGGGGAGCTGTTTTTT. Translating it yields CASASRGVGNTGELFF. The rearrangement uses TRBV7-2 and TRBJ2-2; 7 nucleotides align to TRBD2. Looked up from germline, CDR1 is SGHTA and CDR2 is FQGNSA. There are 16 residues in the CDR3. V lost 8 bases to trimming and J lost 1 base; unmatched junction nucleotides: 10.

The CDR3 region has the DNA TGTGCCAGCAGCGTATCTGCGGGAGGGGTCGCAGATACGCAGTATTTT. Translating it yields CASSVSAGGVADTQYF. The chain uses TRBV9 and TRBJ2-3, with 9 bases fitting TRBD2. Germline-derived CDR1 and CDR2 are SGDLS and YYNGEE. J was trimmed by 4 bases and V by 1 base; bases with no gene match: 7. The CDR3 extends over 16 amino acids.

The V gene is TRBV4-1, the J gene TRBJ2-5, with D unresolved. This CDR3 is 14 amino acids long. Per germline, CDR1 MGHRA and CDR2 YSYEKL. The ends were cut back, 2 bases at V and 5 bases at J, with 12 bases in the middle. In DNA, the CDR3 is TGCGCCAGCAGCCAAAGGTCCGCGGTGGAGACCCAGTACTTC. It specifies CASSQRSAVETQYF.

This clone was seen only once. CDR3 loop: CASSLRIGPGRSGANVLTF. The CDR3 bases are TGTGCCAGCAGCTTAAGAATTGGGCCAGGGCGCTCTGGGGCCAACGTCCTGACTTTC. The chain couples TRBV7-3 to TRBJ2-6, with D maybe TRBD1 (5 bases). Germline loops: CDR1 SGHTA, CDR2 FQGTGA. The CDR3 has 19 residues. V lost 1 base, J lost 0 bases, and 16 bases lay in between.